A selection of T cell receptor beta chains follows, all from one sample in a study of blood T cells in healthy people across ages. TCRdb reprocessed the 5' RACE reads with MiXCR, giving one entry per CDR3 protein. The sample lists some 690,000 distinct CDR3 sequences; 22% were seen once. Material for sequencing was blood. The receptor source for this set is a man aged 65 to 85 in good health. The CDR3 runs from the conserved cysteine through the conserved F or W. The D gene is left open where the match is weak.

D gene | V gene | CDR3 protein
TRBD1 | TRBV27 | CASSSLDRNNGYTF
TRBD1 | TRBV5-1 | CASSLGGQYFQETQYF
- | TRBV3-1 | CASGRSQPQHF
- | TRBV4-3 | CASSQTQRELFF
- | TRBV20-1 | CSVIVTSTDTQYF
- | TRBV10-3 | CAISVGLTGELFF
- | TRBV10-2 | CASSEQDSLKAFF
TRBD1 | TRBV3-1 | CASSPGQGARMRGYTF
- | TRBV29-1 | CSVGGGGEKGKLFF
- | TRBV6-1 | CASHPWQGTANYGYTF
- | TRBV9 | CASSHTMGRDEQYF
- | TRBV5-1 | CASSFGTVNTEAFF
- | TRBV2 | CASKAIAADTEAFF
- | TRBV2 | CASRQEYGYTF
TRBD1 | TRBV12-3/TRBV12-4 | CASTPTGFPLSNQPQHF
- | TRBV7-2 | CASSLDRPDTQYF
TRBD2 | TRBV29-1 | CSGERGTDTQYF
TRBD2 | TRBV7-2 | CASSAPSGGTDTQYF
- | TRBV29-1 | CSVGNPDYGYTF
- | TRBV24-1 | CATSDPGGRNTGELFF
- | TRBV29-1 | CSVVVGMATGNTIYF
TRBD1 | TRBV5-1 | CASSLSATGGNEKLFF
TRBD2 | TRBV7-6 | CASSLAIPRAGGPDEQFF
TRBD1 | TRBV18 | CASSPGQGNADTQYF
- | TRBV11-1 | CASSALDTGRTEAFF
TRBD2 | TRBV5-1 | CASSLAVAGWETQYF
- | TRBV6-6 | CASSYLYEQYF
TRBD2 | TRBV9 | CASSRSGASTDTQYF